This T cell receptor (beta chain) was captured in a study of T cell responses to AZD1222 COVID-19 vaccine. The study, taken as a whole, reports: There were vaccine-associated CD4 TCRs across spike, dominant at 160-218 and 743-854. The study sampled repertoires only after the peak T cell response.

CDR3 size: 14 residues. Repertoires were generated with immunoSEQ multiplex PCR, while TCRdb's copy carries only in-frame clones and drops some. Recorded here are about 140,000 clones; the top ten clones represent approximately 2%. In the case of this clone: Its specificity is not known.

Sequencing was done on a sample of peripheral blood. The chain uses TRBV1 and TRBJ2-7. TRBV1 is a known pseudogene. This receptor was identified in an adult in good health. The CDR3 DNA sequence: TGCACCAGCAGCTGGGACAGCGGGAAGTCCGAGCAGTACTTC. Protein: CTSSWDSGKSEQYF.